This TCR beta chain appears in the sequencing data of a study of CD4+ T cells in melanoma. The study's findings and limits: A reported correlation linked neoantigen-specific CD4+ T cells to CD8+, macrophage and B cell function. Reportedly, melanoma neoantigen-specific CD4+ T cells showed varied differentiation states.

Concerning this clone: Its antigen is currently unknown.

Measured with immunoSEQ multiplex PCR; TCRdb has only the in-frame clones, and not every one. This sample carries 140,000 or so clones, 80% to 95% of them seen once, and the ten largest clones take 1.5% to 1.7%. The receptor was derived from a human donor with melanoma.

The CDR3 region is CASSSLGRMDYEQYF. The CDR3 DNA is TGTGCCAGCAGTTCCCTAGGTCGGATGGACTACGAGCAGTACTTC. J is TRBJ2-7 and V is TRBV28; D gene ambiguous. V was trimmed by 4 bases and J by 3 bases, leaving 16 bases between them. The length of the CDR3 is 15 residues. Germline lookup yields CDR1 MDHEN and CDR2 SYDVKM.